Each of the 15 T cell receptor beta chains below was sequenced from the same sample in a study of T cells after yellow fever vaccination. TCRdb ran MiXCR on the 5' RACE reads and lists one entry per CDR3 protein. The sample yields some 500,000 distinct CDR3 sequences, approximately 13% seen once. This material consisted of PBMCs, taken on the day of the yellow fever booster vaccination. The receptor source for this set is a man younger than 40 who received the YFV17D yellow fever vaccine.

This clonotype was seen a handful of times. The chain is built from TRBV20-1 and TRBJ2-7; the D is unclear. Germline lookup yields CDR1 DFQATT and CDR2 SNEGSKA (reference sequence). V was cut by 6 bases and J by 4 bases, with 13 bases left in between. The CDR3 has 12 amino acids. The CDR3 reads CSAGRGLYEQYF. The CDR3 DNA sequence: TGCAGTGCAGGACGAGGCCTATACGAGCAGTACTTC.

A few counts support this clonotype. The chain carries TRBV7-2 and TRBJ2-1; possible D gene TRBD2, 5 bases. The ends were cut back, 6 bases at V and 10 bases at J, with 10 bases in the middle. The CDR3 is 11 residues long. CDR1 is SGHTA and CDR2 is FQGNSA in the germline V gene. The CDR3 bases are TGTGCCAGCAGTACTTTAGCGGAGCAGTTCTTC. Translating it yields CASSTLAEQFF.

Many counts were recorded for this clonotype. The gene calls are TRBV6-2 or TRBV6-3 and TRBJ2-1; no definite D call. The CDR3 sequence is 11 residues long. Germline-derived CDR1 and CDR2 are MNHEY and SVGEGT. Between the trimmed V and J ends, which lost 0 bases and 9 bases, there was a span of 3 bases. Here the CDR3 reads CASSYSGEQFF. The CDR3 nucleotides read TGTGCCAGCAGTTACTCGGGTGAGCAGTTCTTC.

In this sample, this clonotype turned up a few times. The CDR3 coding sequence is TGCAGCGCCCGGACAGGGGGCGATGGCACTGAAGCTTTCTTT. As protein: CSARTGGDGTEAFF. The V gene is TRBV29-1, the J gene TRBJ1-1, with TRBD1 matching 11 bases. There are 14 residues in the CDR3. Germline CDR1 is SQVTM and CDR2 is ANQGSEA. V trimming: 7 bases; J trimming: 4 bases; junction bases outside the gene matches: 8.

In its sample, this clonotype was seen a few times. This chain uses TRBV4-3 with TRBJ2-5; 9 nucleotides align to TRBD1. Germline CDR1 LGHNA, CDR2 YSLEER. Unmatched junction bases numbered 5, after V lost 4 bases and J lost 5 bases. The CDR3 spans 14 residues. Here the CDR3 DNA reads TGCGCCAGCAGCCTCGGACAGGGGATGGAGACCCAGTACTTC. As protein: CASSLGQGMETQYF.

The V gene is TRBV7-9, the J gene TRBJ1-2; no firm D call. This CDR3 has 13 residues. V was shortened by 3 bases and J by 6 bases, with 11 bases between the two germline ends. Germline-derived CDR1 and CDR2 are SEHNR and FQNEAQ (reference sequence). CDR3 coding DNA: TGTGCCAGCAGCTTTGACGGTGGAGATGGCTACACCTTC. This sequence encodes CASSFDGGDGYTF.

V usage is TRBV20-1 and J usage is TRBJ2-2; TRBD2 matches at 7 bases. The V and J ends lost 2 bases and 6 bases, in that order; junction bases with no gene match: 9. CDR3 size: 15 residues. Germline lookup yields CDR1 DFQATT and CDR2 SNEGSKA (reference sequence). DNA for the CDR3: TGCAGTGCTAGATCAGGAATAGCGGGTGCCGGGGAGCTGTTTTTT. This encodes CSARSGIAGAGELFF.

This chain uses TRBV28 with TRBJ2-3, with TRBD2 matching over 11 bases. Germline lookup yields CDR1 MDHEN and CDR2 SYDVKM. The CDR3 sequence is 21 residues long. The V segment lost 3 bases and the J segment 2 bases; nucleotides outside the gene matches: 19. The CDR3 region is CASSLALHMVVAGGITDTQYF. CDR3 coding DNA: TGTGCCAGCAGTTTGGCCCTCCATATGGTAGTAGCGGGAGGGATCACAGATACGCAGTATTTT.

The chain recombines TRBV29-1 with TRBJ1-1; D unclear. CDR3 size: 12 residues. The ends were cut back, 4 bases at V and 4 bases at J, with 10 bases in the middle. The germline CDR1 and CDR2 sequences are SQVTM and ANQGSEA. CDR3 sequence: CSVAYYGTEAFF. The CDR3 nucleotides read TGCAGCGTTGCTTACTACGGCACTGAAGCTTTCTTT.

This chain uses TRBV7-9 with TRBJ2-1; 10 bases align to TRBD2. Germline assignment: CDR1 SEHNR and CDR2 FQNEAQ (reference sequence). This CDR3 is built from 17 residues. The J segment lost 7 bases and the V segment lost 0 bases, leaving 9 bases of the junction unmatched. The CDR3 loop is CASSLARAGGPWNEQFF. CDR3 DNA: TGTGCCAGCAGCTTAGCGCGAGCGGGAGGGCCTTGGAATGAGCAGTTCTTC.

In the case of this clonotype: A much bigger clone sits one base away, suggesting this may be a read error. The rearrangement joins TRBV29-1 to TRBJ2-3; D call uncertain. This CDR3 comprises 13 residues. Germline CDR1 is SQVTM and CDR2 is ANQGSEA. The CDR3 sequence is CGVATIEKDTQYF. The CDR3 coding sequence is TGCGGCGTTGCTACGATCGAGAAAGATACGCAGTATTTT.

This clonotype has ten or more counts. This chain connects TRBV7-3 to TRBJ2-7, with no clear D. The CDR3 runs to 15 residues. The V end was cut by 2 bases, the J end by 2 bases, with 13 bases between. The germline gives CDR1 SGHTA, CDR2 FQGTGA. The CDR3 spells CASSLDGRTTYEQYF. The CDR3 DNA follows: TGTGCCAGCAGCTTAGACGGACGAACTACCTACGAGCAGTACTTC.

This clonotype was observed a few times. The gene calls are TRBV5-4 and TRBJ1-1, with D unresolved. Trimming shortened V by 2 bases and J by 0 bases, and 11 bases separated the two germline ends. The V gene's germline CDR1 is SGHNT and CDR2 YYREEE (reference sequence). This CDR3 spans 15 amino acids. CDR3 region: CASSFTSQVNTEAFF. DNA of the CDR3: TGTGCCAGCAGCTTTACGTCCCAGGTGAACACTGAAGCTTTCTTT. Full variable domain (remainder filled in from reference TRBV5-4 and TRBJ1-1): ETGVTQSPTHLIKTRGQQVTLRCSSQSGHNTVSWYQQALGQGPQFIFQYYREEENGRGNFPPRFSGLQFPNYSSELNVNALELDDSALYLCASSFTSQVNTEAFFGQGTRLTVV.

There are a few counts of this clonotype. The chain links TRBV6-2 or TRBV6-3 to TRBJ1-5, with D perhaps matching TRBD1 (6 bases). The CDR3 loop spans 15 amino acids. CDR1 and CDR2 (germline): MNHEY, SVGEGT. V lost 6 bases, J lost 2 bases, and 14 bases lay in between. The CDR3, as DNA: TGTGCCAGCAGAACAGGGTCCTCTGGCAATCAGCCCCAGCATTTT. It translates to CASRTGSSGNQPQHF.

The rearrangement links TRBV7-2 to TRBJ2-5; TRBD1 aligns across 9 bases. The germline V gene has CDR1 SGHTA and CDR2 FQGNSA. Trimming cost V 5 bases and J 5 bases; bases outside gene matches: 9. CDR3 length: 15 amino acids. CDR3 in amino acids: CASSVTGTGPETQYF. The CDR3 region has the DNA TGTGCCAGCAGCGTCACCGGGACAGGGCCGGAGACCCAGTACTTC.